This T cell receptor beta chain derives from a study of post-analysis software for immune sequencing data (dated by TCRdb to the mid-2010s). Some background on the complete study: The recorded disease courses included relapsing-remitting, secondary progressive and progressive-relapsing multiple sclerosis, and some patients had no subtype annotation. The patient repertoires were set against ten to eleven previously published healthy control repertoires from donors whose ages ranged from roughly 6 to 25 years. A subset of samples was prepared in parallel using single-end sample barcoding, then pooled and co-amplified after Illumina adapter ligation.

The germline V gene (reference sequence) specifies WNHNN as CDR1 and SYGVQD as CDR2. From the cysteine through the phenylalanine, the CDR3 covers 15 amino acids. Solely the CDR3 DNA is kept, with 45 bases framed from the first base. V gives up 3 bases and J gives up 10 bases, and the segment between their germline ends measures 18 bases. This clonotype was detected a few times. What this receptor recognizes is not known. Per-nucleotide qualities are absent, and no much larger clonotype sits a single base away. Broad study findings and their caveats: The multiple sclerosis patient group was slightly younger than the control group. Significantly higher frequencies in patients than in controls were found for roughly 5 TRBV segments, including TRBV5-6, TRBV5-1 and TRBV20-1. Compared with controls, multiple sclerosis patients had significantly lower normalized Chao1 diversity, a finding suggesting substantial peripheral T-cell clonal expansion. When samples were clustered directly using the F measure, samples prepared in the same batch co-clustered strongly, which prompted a batch-effect correction.

Receptor amplification or capture employed PCR. The run used an Illumina HiSeq 2500. To reduce PCR and sequencing biases, unique molecular identifiers were built into the TCR beta cDNA libraries. Roughly 500,000 cDNA molecules were obtained for every 1 to 10 million input T cells, so each molecule roughly corresponded to one T cell. The same protocol used for the earlier healthy control dataset was applied to prepare and sequence the patient libraries. Samples belonging to the same batch were prepared together, multiplexed and sequenced on a shared HiSeq lane. Turning to the authors' computational methods: Raw barcoded reads were processed with MIGEC, and single-read molecular identifier groups were discarded before consensus assembly and CDR3 extraction. Clonotype tables were post-analysed with VDJtools, normalizing diversity by down-sampling all datasets to the smallest sample size. Repertoire overlap clustering matched CDR3 amino acid but not nucleotide sequences to correct batch-related cross-sample contamination. Through fastp at Q25 and MiXCR, TCRdb rebuilt clones from the public reads, retaining in-frame beta chains. A single entry per CDR3 protein holds the most common genes and DNA from its merged rows. The V and J calls and clone size come from TCRdb's table, not from the authors' own analysis. This sample lists about 540,000 distinct CDR3 sequences; less than 40% were detected once. 4.5% to 7.5% of the sample is held by the ten biggest clonotypes.

To demonstrate the VDJtools post-analysis software, the study profiled TCR beta repertoires from the peripheral blood of 10 to 15 young patients with multiple sclerosis. The multiple sclerosis patients were children and adolescents between roughly 6 and 17 years of age. The V gene is TRBV10-1 and the J gene is TRBJ1-4; TRBD1 might be the D gene, on 5 matching bases. Sequencing was carried out using blood. The origin of this receptor is a girl under 18 with multiple sclerosis. The CDR3 here reads CASSDSRTMSAKLFF. The DNA sequence reads TGCGCCAGCAGTGATTCGAGGACAATGTCGGCAAAACTGTTTTTT.